This T cell receptor beta chain was retrieved from a study of spatial heterogeneity in lung cancer. Study-wide background: TCR transcript counts in tumor regions correlated strongly with a T cell module score from matched bulk RNA-seq.

Indicated time point: sample taken at primary tumor resection. Sequencing was performed on whole RNA extracted from tumor and nontumor lung tissue, or from frozen PBMC, and the material was left unsorted. In the library, each TCR cDNA molecule bore its own unique molecular identifier. TCRdb reanalysed the 5' RACE reads using MiXCR and keeps one entry per CDR3 protein. The sample lists about 13,000 distinct CDR3 sequences; about 5% were seen once. This clonotype occurred many times. The antigen remains unidentified. Study conclusions and caveats: One measure, the expanded intratumoral alpha and beta TCR count, tracked tumor mutation counts.

The length of the CDR3 is 20 residues. Germline values: CDR1 MGHRA, CDR2 YSYEKL. The J segment lost 2 bases and the V segment lost 5 bases, leaving 15 bases of the junction unmatched. Sequenced here: lung tumor tissue, sampled at surgery. This receptor was taken from a female donor with early-stage non-small cell lung cancer. The chain couples TRBV4-1 to TRBJ2-2, with TRBD1 matching 12 bases. CDR3: CASSSRSSGTGGRNTGELFF. As DNA, the CDR3 is TGCGCCAGCAGCTCCCGATCCTCCGGGACAGGGGGCCGCAACACCGGGGAGCTGTTTTTT.